The next 31 T cell receptor beta chains were all read from a single sample in a study of shared clonotypes between healthy human individuals. The assay was immunoSEQ multiplex PCR, and TCRdb's table has in-frame clones only and misses some. The repertoire holds about 2 million clones, about 95% seen once, with 1.2% in the top ten. Terminally differentiated effector memory CD45RA+ cells were excluded from the naive CD8 cells, which were CD45RO-negative and positively selected for CCR7. The sequenced sample was naive CD8+ T cells sorted from blood. Receptors were obtained from a man between 18 and 29 years old in good health.

This clone has just one count. This chain joins TRBV5-1 and TRBJ1-1; D might be TRBD1 (5 bases). The CDR3 runs to 15 residues. Germline assignment: CDR1 SGHRS and CDR2 YFSETQ. Trimming left V 0 bases short and J 0 bases short, with 9 bases between. This CDR3 reads CASSLAPDMNTEAFF. CDR3 DNA: TGCGCCAGCAGCTTGGCCCCGGACATGAACACTGAAGCTTTCTTT.

The chain is built from TRBV7-9 and TRBJ1-1; 7 nucleotides agree with TRBD1. The V and J ends lost 3 bases and 3 bases, in that order; junction bases with no gene match: 7. Germline lookup yields CDR1 SEHNR and CDR2 FQNEAQ (reference sequence). This CDR3 has 15 residues. CDR3 DNA: TGTGCCAGCAGCTTCACGAGGGGGCGAGACACTGAAGCTTTCTTT. It translates to CASSFTRGRDTEAFF.

CDR3 protein: CASSFYGTAYEQYF. CDR3 nucleotide sequence: TGTGCCAGCAGCTTTTATGGGACGGCCTACGAGCAGTACTTC. This rearrangement joins TRBV5-5 to TRBJ2-7; the D call may be TRBD1 or TRBD2 (5 bases each). Looked up from germline, CDR1 is SGHKS and CDR2 is YYEKEE (reference sequence). CDR3 length: 14 amino acids. The V gene lost 2 bases and the J gene lost 2 bases, with 11 bases spanning the gap.

Note on this clone: Other DNA sequences in the sample encode the same CDR3. The chain joins TRBV19 to TRBJ2-7, with D possibly TRBD2 on 6 matching bases. Germline CDR1 and CDR2: LNHDA and SQIVND (reference sequence). The CDR3 consists of 13 residues. V was clipped by 5 bases and J by 3 bases, with 11 bases between them. The DNA for the CDR3 is TGTGCCAGTAGTGCCGCCGGGGGCTACGAGCAGTACTTC. Amino acid sequence: CASSAAGGYEQYF.

V gene TRBV4-3 combines with J gene TRBJ2-1; 7 nucleotides align to TRBD2. The V segment lost 5 bases and the J segment 6 bases; nucleotides outside the gene matches: 10. This CDR3 region has 15 residues. Germline CDR1 LGHNA, CDR2 YSLEER. CDR3 sequence reads: CASSERGDWPNEQFF. The CDR3 bases are TGCGCCAGCAGCGAACGGGGGGACTGGCCCAATGAGCAGTTCTTC.

J is TRBJ2-7 and V is TRBV5-6, with D uncertain. This CDR3 contains 12 residues. Germline CDR1 and CDR2: SGHDT and YYEEEE. V was cut by 1 base and J by 6 bases, with 8 bases left in between. The CDR3 DNA is TGTGCCAGCAGCTTGCTCTTCGGCGAGCAGTACTTC. This gives the protein CASSLLFGEQYF.

The rearrangement links TRBV11-2 to TRBJ2-5; 12 nucleotides align to TRBD2. The germline gives CDR1 SGHAT, CDR2 FQNNGV. J was trimmed by 4 bases and V by 5 bases; bases with no gene match: 14. CDR3 length: 18 residues. The CDR3 region is CASSPGLAGLGVRETQYF. CDR3 nucleotide sequence: TGTGCCAGCAGCCCGGGACTAGCGGGTCTTGGTGTGAGAGAGACCCAGTACTTC. Variable domain in full (rest from reference TRBV11-2 and TRBJ2-5): EAGVAQSPRYKIIEKRQSVAFWCNPISGHATLYWYQQILGQGPKLLIQFQNNGVVDDSQLPKDRFSAERLKGVDSTLKIQPAKLEDSAVYLCASSPGLAGLGVRETQYFGPGTRLLVL.

This chain joins TRBV19 and TRBJ1-1; D might be TRBD1 (6 bases). CDR3 length: 16 residues. V was cut by 0 bases and J by 0 bases, with 11 bases left in between. In germline, CDR1 is LNHDA, CDR2 SQIVND (reference sequence). The CDR3 loop is CASSIDGAGVNTEAFF. CDR3 nucleotides: TGTGCCAGTAGTATAGATGGGGCAGGGGTGAACACTGAAGCTTTCTTT.

This rearrangement joins TRBV15 to TRBJ2-1; weak D call: TRBD1 (5 bases). Per the germline V gene, CDR1 is LNHNV and CDR2 is YYDKDF (reference sequence). The CDR3 is made up of 16 amino acids. Trimming pared 1 base from V and 3 bases from J, leaving 13 bases between. This chain's CDR3 is CATSRGETGLYNEQFF. CDR3 coding DNA: TGTGCCACCAGCAGAGGGGAAACAGGCCTCTACAATGAGCAGTTCTTC.

This chain uses TRBV7-9 with TRBJ2-3; D gene uncertain. Looked up from germline, CDR1 is SEHNR and CDR2 is FQNEAQ (reference sequence). Trimming took off 5 bases at V and 3 bases at J, with 12 bases between the two ends. This CDR3 is built from 14 residues. The chain's CDR3 is CASSPAFQTDTQYF. CDR3 bases: TGTGCCAGCAGCCCAGCCTTTCAGACAGATACGCAGTATTTT.

J is TRBJ2-1 and V is TRBV5-1, with 7 bases matching TRBD2. V dropped 4 bases and J dropped 4; count of bases not matched to a gene: 14. The CDR3 totals 17 residues. Per germline, CDR1 SGHRS and CDR2 YFSETQ. CDR3: CASSTGPGLQSYNEQFF. The CDR3 coding sequence is TGCGCCAGCAGCACGGGACCGGGACTACAATCGTACAATGAGCAGTTCTTC. The entire variable domain, with the rest obtained from reference TRBV5-1 and TRBJ2-1, is as follows: KAGVTQTPRYLIKTRGQQVTLSCSPISGHRSVSWYQQTPGQGLQFLFEYFSETQRNKGNFPGRFSGRQFSNSRSEMNVSTLELGDSALYLCASSTGPGLQSYNEQFFGPGTRLTVL.

The V call is TRBV29-1, the J call TRBJ2-7; maybe TRBD1 (5 bases). The CDR3 has 13 amino acids. The germline V gene encodes CDR1 SQVTM and CDR2 ANQGSEA. V lost 7 bases and J 5 bases, leaving 18 bases between the germline ends. CDR3 DNA sequence: TGCAGCGCGTACTTCAGGGAATCGGACGAGCAGTACTTC. This sequence encodes CSAYFRESDEQYF.

This sequence joins TRBV6-6 and TRBJ1-5; tentative D call: TRBD1 (6 bases). Deletions cut 5 bases from V and 0 bases from J, with 11 bases between. This CDR3 is 15 amino acids long. Germline V CDR1 and CDR2: MNHNY, SVGAGI (reference sequence). CDR3: CASSPGTISNQPQHF. CDR3 bases: TGTGCCAGCAGTCCCGGGACAATTAGCAATCAGCCCCAGCATTTT.

The sample holds one count of this clone. This sequence joins TRBV10-2 and TRBJ2-1, with 8 bases that match TRBD2. CDR3 length: 16 amino acids. The germline V gene has CDR1 WSHSY and CDR2 SAAADI. J gave up 2 bases and V 0 bases, and 3 bases lay outside the gene matches. The DNA for the CDR3 is TGCGCCAGCAGTGAGTCGGCTAGCGGGCCCTACAATGAGCAGTTCTTC. Translating it yields CASSESASGPYNEQFF.

V and J are TRBV9 and TRBJ2-1, with no clear D. This CDR3 has 13 amino acids. Germline CDR1 and CDR2: SGDLS and YYNGEE. Trimming took 3 bases from V and 9 from J, leaving 13 bases between them. The chain's CDR3 is CASSADNMGEQFF. The CDR3 DNA reads as TGTGCCAGCAGCGCTGATAATATGGGTGAGCAGTTCTTC.

The V gene is TRBV30, the J gene TRBJ2-7, with D perhaps TRBD1 or TRBD2 (5 bases each). V gave up 7 bases and J gave up 7 bases, with 14 bases separating them. The CDR3 sequence is 11 residues long. Germline CDR1 and CDR2: GTSNPN and SVGIG (reference sequence). The CDR3 here is CAFQGPLEQYF. The CDR3, as DNA: TGTGCCTTCCAGGGACCCTTAGAGCAGTACTTC.

This clone was seen a few times. The genes are TRBV10-1 and TRBJ2-2; no definite D call. In germline, CDR1 is WNHNN, CDR2 SYGVQD (reference sequence). The germline V and J ends were trimmed by 6 bases and 7 bases, with 9 bases remaining between them. This CDR3 has 12 amino acids. This chain's CDR3 is CASRGEGGELFF. The CDR3 nucleotides are TGCGCCAGCAGGGGTGAAGGCGGGGAGCTGTTTTTT.

The V gene is TRBV4-1, the J gene TRBJ1-4; the D is unclear. The CDR3 has 16 amino acids. V was trimmed by 0 bases and J by 5 bases, leaving 13 bases between them. Germline V gene sequence: CDR1 MGHRA, CDR2 YSYEKL. The CDR3, as DNA: TGCGCCAGCAGCCAAGACTTAAGCCTAGGGAATGAAAAACTGTTTTTT. Protein: CASSQDLSLGNEKLFF.

The V gene is TRBV2, the J gene TRBJ2-7; D unclear. The CDR3 extends over 12 amino acids. Trimming shortened V by 10 bases and J by 7 bases, and 17 bases separated the two germline ends. The germline V gene encodes CDR1 SNHLY and CDR2 FYNNEI. CDR3 sequence (DNA): TGTGCCATCACGGATTCTCATCCGGAGCAGTACTTC. Translated, it gives CAITDSHPEQYF.

This sequence joins TRBV7-9 and TRBJ2-5, with D hard to call. CDR3 length: 15 residues. From germline, CDR1 is SEHNR and CDR2 FQNEAQ (reference sequence). Trimming stripped 7 bases from V and 1 base from J, with 16 bases between. CDR3 in DNA: TGTGCCAGCACGGAAAGAAGGTGGCCCCAAGAGACCCAGTACTTC. Protein sequence: CASTERRWPQETQYF.

The genes are TRBV7-9 and TRBJ1-4; 8 bases fit TRBD1. The germline V gene has CDR1 SEHNR and CDR2 FQNEAQ (reference sequence). Trimming at V came to 8 bases and at J to 7 bases, leaving 6 bases not matched to a gene. CDR3 size: 13 residues. The DNA of the CDR3 is TGTGCCAGCGACGAACAGGGGGTTGAAAAACTGTTTTTT. Protein: CASDEQGVEKLFF.

V gene TRBV9 combines with J gene TRBJ2-6; D is possibly TRBD1 (5 bases). The CDR3 totals 16 residues. The V end lost 2 bases, the J end lost 5 bases, and 14 bases lay between the germline ends. The germline V gene has CDR1 SGDLS and CDR2 YYNGEE. CDR3: CASSVVRQGWANVLTF. For the CDR3, the DNA is TGTGCCAGCAGCGTGGTTCGGCAGGGCTGGGCCAACGTCCTGACTTTC.

Here the CDR3 DNA reads TGTGCCAGCAGTTTTAATGTAGGGGTTGCCCAAGAGACCCAGTACTTC. As protein: CASSFNVGVAQETQYF. The chain combines TRBV27 with TRBJ2-5; weak D call: TRBD1 (5 bases). Trimming shortened V by 3 bases and J by 1 base, and 15 bases separated the two germline ends. Germline V gives CDR1 MNHEY, CDR2 SMNVEV (reference sequence). The length of the CDR3 is 16 residues.

The gene calls are TRBV9 and TRBJ2-1; possibly TRBD1 or TRBD2 for D (5 bases each). The CDR3 has 14 amino acids. The ends were cut back, 4 bases at V and 8 bases at J, with 16 bases in the middle. The germline CDR1 and CDR2 sequences are SGDLS and YYNGEE. The CDR3 nucleotides are TGTGCCAGCAGCCGGGACGGCGTTTCGGATGAGCAGTTCTTC. It yields the protein CASSRDGVSDEQFF.

This clone was found once. This chain uses TRBV30 with TRBJ2-1; D is unclear. Germline V gene sequence: CDR1 GTSNPN, CDR2 SVGIG (reference sequence). The V gene lost 3 bases and the J gene lost 6 bases, with 9 bases spanning the gap. The CDR3 runs 12 residues. The CDR3 sequence is CAWSDPANEQFF. The CDR3 DNA reads TGTGCCTGGAGCGATCCAGCCAATGAGCAGTTCTTC.

This clone was counted once. The chain recombines TRBV27 with TRBJ2-1; D is possibly TRBD2 (7 bases). This CDR3 has 15 residues. V was shortened by 7 bases and J by 0 bases, with 13 bases between the two germline ends. Germline V gene data show CDR1 as MNHEY and CDR2 as SMNVEV (reference sequence). CDR3 amino acids: CASTRGASSYNEQFF. CDR3 in DNA: TGTGCCAGCACCCGGGGGGCCAGCTCCTACAATGAGCAGTTCTTC.

The chain uses TRBV10-2 and TRBJ2-5; D unresolved. The CDR3 totals 13 residues. Deletions cut 5 bases from V and 4 bases from J, with 11 bases between. Germline-derived CDR1 and CDR2 are WSHSY and SAAADI. This CDR3 is CASSHRAGETQYF. The CDR3 bases are TGCGCCAGCAGTCACCGGGCCGGAGAGACCCAGTACTTC.

The chain uses TRBV18 and TRBJ1-1; 7 bases are a match to TRBD1. The CDR3 covers 14 residues. The V gene end was trimmed by 0 bases and the J gene end by 3 bases; junction bases not matched to a gene: 1. Germline V gene data show CDR1 as KGHSH and CDR2 as LQKENI. The CDR3 DNA sequence: TGTGCCAGCTCACCACCTACAGGGGACACTGAAGCTTTCTTT. The encoded protein is CASSPPTGDTEAFF.

This chain links TRBV29-1 with TRBJ1-1; D gene ambiguous. V was cut by 7 bases and J by 6 bases, with 15 bases left in between. Germline-derived CDR1 and CDR2 are SQVTM and ANQGSEA. The CDR3 is 12 residues long. CDR3 protein: CSALGVPAEAFF. CDR3 bases: TGCAGCGCCCTGGGCGTTCCCGCTGAAGCTTTCTTT. Full variable domain (outside the CDR3, taken from reference TRBV29-1 and TRBJ1-1): SAVISQKPSRDICQRGTSLTIQCQVDSQVTMMFWYRQQPGQSLTLIATANQGSEATYESGFVIDKFPISRPNLTFSTLTVSNMSPEDSSIYLCSALGVPAEAFFGQGTRLTVV.

This chain links TRBV10-2 with TRBJ2-1; a possible D gene is TRBD2 (5 bases). The germline V gene encodes CDR1 WSHSY and CDR2 SAAADI. Trimming pared 6 bases from V and 15 bases from J, leaving 24 bases between. The CDR3 totals 14 residues. The CDR3 DNA is TGCGCCAGCAGCTCCGCCGAGGCCCAGAATGAGGGGTTCTTC. Translation: CASSSAEAQNEGFF.

The V and J genes are TRBV5-4 and TRBJ2-7; D call uncertain. V was pared by 0 bases and J by 5 bases, with 12 bases between. Per the germline V gene, CDR1 is SGHNT and CDR2 is YYREEE (reference sequence). The CDR3 runs 14 residues. For the CDR3, the DNA is TGTGCCAGCAGCTTGGAAGCGCGACTCGACGAGCAGTACTTC. This encodes CASSLEARLDEQYF.